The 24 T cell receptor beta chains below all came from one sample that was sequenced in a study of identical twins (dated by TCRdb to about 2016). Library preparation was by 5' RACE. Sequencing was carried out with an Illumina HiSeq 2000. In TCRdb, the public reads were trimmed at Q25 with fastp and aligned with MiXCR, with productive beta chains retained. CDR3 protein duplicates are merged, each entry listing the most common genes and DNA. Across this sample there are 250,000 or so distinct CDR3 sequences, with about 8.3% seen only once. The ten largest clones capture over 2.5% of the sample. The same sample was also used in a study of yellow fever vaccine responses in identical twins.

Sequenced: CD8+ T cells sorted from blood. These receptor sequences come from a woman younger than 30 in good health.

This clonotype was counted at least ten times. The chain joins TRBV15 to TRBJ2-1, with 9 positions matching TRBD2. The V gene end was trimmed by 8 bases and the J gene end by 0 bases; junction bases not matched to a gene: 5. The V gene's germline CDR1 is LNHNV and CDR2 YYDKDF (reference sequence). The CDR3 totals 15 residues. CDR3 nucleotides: TGTGCCACCGCGGGGGGGGACAGCTCCTACAATGAGCAGTTCTTC. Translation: CATAGGDSSYNEQFF.

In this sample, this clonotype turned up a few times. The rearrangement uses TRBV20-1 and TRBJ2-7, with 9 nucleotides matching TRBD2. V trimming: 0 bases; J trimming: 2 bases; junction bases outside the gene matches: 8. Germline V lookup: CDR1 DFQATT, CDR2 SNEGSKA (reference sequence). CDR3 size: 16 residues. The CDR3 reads CSARDAEREVTYEQYF. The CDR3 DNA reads TGCAGTGCTAGAGATGCGGAGCGGGAGGTAACCTACGAGCAGTACTTC.

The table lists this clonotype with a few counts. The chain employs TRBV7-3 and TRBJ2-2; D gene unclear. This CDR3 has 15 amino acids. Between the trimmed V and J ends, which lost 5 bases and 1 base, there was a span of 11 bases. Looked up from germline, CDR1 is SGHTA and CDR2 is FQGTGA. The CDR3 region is CASSLNNRNTGELFF. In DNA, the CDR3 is TGTGCCAGCAGCCTAAACAACAGGAACACCGGGGAGCTGTTTTTT.

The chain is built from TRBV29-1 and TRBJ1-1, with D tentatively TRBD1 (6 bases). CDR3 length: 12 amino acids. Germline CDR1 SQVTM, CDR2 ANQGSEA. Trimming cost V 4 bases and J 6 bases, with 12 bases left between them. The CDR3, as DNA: TGCAGCGTTGTGGCCAGGGGAGCTGAAGCTTTCTTT. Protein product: CSVVARGAEAFF.

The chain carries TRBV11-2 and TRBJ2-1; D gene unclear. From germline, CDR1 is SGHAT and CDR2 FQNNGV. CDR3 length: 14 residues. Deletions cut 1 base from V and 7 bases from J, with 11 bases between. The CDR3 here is CASSLGWAANEQFF. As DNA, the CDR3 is TGTGCCAGCAGCTTAGGCTGGGCAGCTAATGAGCAGTTCTTC.

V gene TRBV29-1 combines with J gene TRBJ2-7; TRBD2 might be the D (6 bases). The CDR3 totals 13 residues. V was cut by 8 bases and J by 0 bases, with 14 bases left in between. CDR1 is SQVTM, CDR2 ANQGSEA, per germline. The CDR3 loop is CSTSGGISYEQYF. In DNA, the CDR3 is TGCAGCACCTCGGGCGGGATCTCCTACGAGCAGTACTTC.

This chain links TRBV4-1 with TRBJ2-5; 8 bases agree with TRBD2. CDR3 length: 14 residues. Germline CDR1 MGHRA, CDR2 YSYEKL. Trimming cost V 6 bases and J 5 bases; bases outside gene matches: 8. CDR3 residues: CASSLSGSVETQYF. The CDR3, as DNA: TGCGCCAGCAGTCTAAGCGGGAGTGTTGAGACCCAGTACTTC.

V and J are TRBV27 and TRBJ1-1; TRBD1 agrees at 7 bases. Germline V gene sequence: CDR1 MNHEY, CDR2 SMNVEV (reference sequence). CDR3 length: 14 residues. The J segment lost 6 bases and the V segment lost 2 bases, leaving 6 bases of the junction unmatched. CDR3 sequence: CASSLGDRVAEAFF. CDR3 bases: TGTGCCAGCAGTTTAGGAGACAGGGTTGCTGAAGCTTTCTTT.

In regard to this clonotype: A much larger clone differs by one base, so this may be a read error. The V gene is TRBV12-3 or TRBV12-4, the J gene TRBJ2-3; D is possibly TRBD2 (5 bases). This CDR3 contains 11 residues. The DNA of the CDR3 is TGTGCCAGCAGATTAGCGGATACGCAGTATTTT. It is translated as CASRLADTQYF.

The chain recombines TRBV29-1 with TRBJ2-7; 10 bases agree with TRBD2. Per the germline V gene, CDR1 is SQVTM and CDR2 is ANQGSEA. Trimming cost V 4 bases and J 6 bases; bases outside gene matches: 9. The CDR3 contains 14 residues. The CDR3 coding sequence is TGCAGCGTTGGGGGGGTAGCGGGAGGACCCGAGCAGTACTTC. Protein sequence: CSVGGVAGGPEQYF.

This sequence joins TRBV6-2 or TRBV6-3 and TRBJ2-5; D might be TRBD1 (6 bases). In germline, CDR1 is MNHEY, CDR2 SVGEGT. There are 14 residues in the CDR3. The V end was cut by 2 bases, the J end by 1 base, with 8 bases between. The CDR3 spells CASSYEGGQETQYF. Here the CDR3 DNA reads TGTGCCAGCAGTTACGAAGGGGGCCAAGAGACCCAGTACTTC.

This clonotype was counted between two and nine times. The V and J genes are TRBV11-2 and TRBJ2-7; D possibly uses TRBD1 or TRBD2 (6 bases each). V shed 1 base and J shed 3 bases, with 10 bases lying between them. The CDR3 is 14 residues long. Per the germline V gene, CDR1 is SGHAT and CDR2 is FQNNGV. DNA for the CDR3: TGTGCCAGCAGCTTAGCCGGGGGCTACTACGAGCAGTACTTC. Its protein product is CASSLAGGYYEQYF.

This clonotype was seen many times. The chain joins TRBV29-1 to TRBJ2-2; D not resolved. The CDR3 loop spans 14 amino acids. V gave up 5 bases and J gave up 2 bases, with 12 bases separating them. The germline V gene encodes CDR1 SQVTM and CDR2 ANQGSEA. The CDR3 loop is CSVTTLPNTGELFF. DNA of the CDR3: TGCAGCGTTACGACTCTTCCCAACACCGGGGAGCTGTTTTTT.

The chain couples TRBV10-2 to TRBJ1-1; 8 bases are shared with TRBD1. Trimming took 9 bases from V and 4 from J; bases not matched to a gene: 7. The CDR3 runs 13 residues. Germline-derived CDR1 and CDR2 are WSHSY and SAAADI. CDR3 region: CASTYGQGTEAFF. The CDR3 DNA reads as TGCGCCAGTACCTACGGACAGGGCACTGAAGCTTTCTTT.

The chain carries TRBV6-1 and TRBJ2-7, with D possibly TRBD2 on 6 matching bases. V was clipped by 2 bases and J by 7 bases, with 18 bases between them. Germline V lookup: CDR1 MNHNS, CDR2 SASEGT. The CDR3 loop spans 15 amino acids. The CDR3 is CASSESRTTVGEQYF. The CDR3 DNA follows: TGTGCCAGCAGTGAATCTAGGACTACAGTTGGGGAGCAGTACTTC.

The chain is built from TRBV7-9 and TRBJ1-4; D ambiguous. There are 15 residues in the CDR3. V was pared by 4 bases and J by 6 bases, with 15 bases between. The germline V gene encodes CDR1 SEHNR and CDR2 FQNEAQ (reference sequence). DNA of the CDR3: TGTGCCAGCAGCTCTTACATGGAGGCCGATGAAAAACTGTTTTTT. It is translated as CASSSYMEADEKLFF.

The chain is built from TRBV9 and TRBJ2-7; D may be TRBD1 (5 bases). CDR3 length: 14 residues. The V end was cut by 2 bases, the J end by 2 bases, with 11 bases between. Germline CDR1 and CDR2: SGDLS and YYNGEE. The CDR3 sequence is CASSVGRAPYEQYF. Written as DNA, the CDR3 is TGTGCCAGCAGCGTGGGCAGGGCCCCCTACGAGCAGTACTTC. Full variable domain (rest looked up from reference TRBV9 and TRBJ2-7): DSGVTQTPKHLITATGQRVTLRCSPRSGDLSVYWYQQSLDQGLQFLIQYYNGEERAKGNILERFSAQQFPDLHSELNLSSLELGDSALYFCASSVGRAPYEQYFGPGTRLTVT.

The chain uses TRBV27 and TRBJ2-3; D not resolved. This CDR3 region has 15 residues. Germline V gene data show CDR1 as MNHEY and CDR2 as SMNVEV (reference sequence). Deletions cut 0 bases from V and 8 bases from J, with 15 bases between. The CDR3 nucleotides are TGTGCCAGCAGTTTATCTCCCCTTGGCCATGGTACGCAGTATTTT. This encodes CASSLSPLGHGTQYF.

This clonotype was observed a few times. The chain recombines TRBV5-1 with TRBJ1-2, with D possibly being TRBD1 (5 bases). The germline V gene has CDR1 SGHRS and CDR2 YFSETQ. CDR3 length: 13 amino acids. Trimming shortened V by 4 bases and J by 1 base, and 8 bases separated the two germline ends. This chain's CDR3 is CASSQDNNYGYTF. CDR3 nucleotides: TGCGCCAGCAGCCAGGACAATAACTATGGCTACACCTTC. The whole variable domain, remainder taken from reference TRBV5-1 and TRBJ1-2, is KAGVTQTPRYLIKTRGQQVTLSCSPISGHRSVSWYQQTPGQGLQFLFEYFSETQRNKGNFPGRFSGRQFSNSRSEMNVSTLELGDSALYLCASSQDNNYGYTFGSGTRLTVV.

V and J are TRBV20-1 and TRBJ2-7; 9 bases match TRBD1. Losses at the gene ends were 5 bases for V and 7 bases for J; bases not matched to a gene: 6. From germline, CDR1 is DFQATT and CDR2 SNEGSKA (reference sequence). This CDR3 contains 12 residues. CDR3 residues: CSAGDRAREQYF. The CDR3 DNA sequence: TGCAGTGCTGGGGACAGGGCCCGGGAGCAGTACTTC.

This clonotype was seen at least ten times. As DNA, the CDR3 is TGTGCCAGCACCCCTTGGGGTAGCGGGGGCACAGATACGCAGTATTTT. It yields the protein CASTPWGSGGTDTQYF. The V call is TRBV28, the J call TRBJ2-3; TRBD2 agrees at 8 bases. With 7 bases clipped from V and 1 base from J, the junction kept 10 bases outside the gene matches. Germline V gives CDR1 MDHEN, CDR2 SYDVKM. The CDR3 runs to 16 residues.

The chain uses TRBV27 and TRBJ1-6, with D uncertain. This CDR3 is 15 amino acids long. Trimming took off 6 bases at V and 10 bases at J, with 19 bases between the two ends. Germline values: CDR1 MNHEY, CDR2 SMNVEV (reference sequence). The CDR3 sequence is CASRNPGSGLSPLHF. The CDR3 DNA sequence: TGTGCCAGCAGGAATCCGGGATCAGGCCTCTCACCCCTCCACTTT.

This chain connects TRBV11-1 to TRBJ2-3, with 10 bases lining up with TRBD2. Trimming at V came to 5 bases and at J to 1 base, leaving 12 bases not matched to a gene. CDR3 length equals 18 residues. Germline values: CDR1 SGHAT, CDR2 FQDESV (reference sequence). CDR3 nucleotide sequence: TGTGCCAGCAGCCCGGGACTAGCGACGGTTTTAGGCACAGATACGCAGTATTTT. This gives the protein CASSPGLATVLGTDTQYF.

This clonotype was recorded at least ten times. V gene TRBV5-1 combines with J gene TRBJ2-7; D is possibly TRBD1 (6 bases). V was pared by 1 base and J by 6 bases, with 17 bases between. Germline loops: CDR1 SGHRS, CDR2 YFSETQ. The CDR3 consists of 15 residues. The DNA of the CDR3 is TGCGCCAGCAGCTTGTTTACGACAGGAGGCGGCGAGCAGTACTTC. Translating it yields CASSLFTTGGGEQYF.